This T cell receptor (beta chain) was observed in a study of blood T cell repertoires in COVID-19. Overall study context: Acute and convalescent COVID-19 samples came from the United States, Italy and Spain. PBMCs, B-cell-depleted T cells, or T cells provided the cDNA or gDNA that made up the material.

V lost 0 bases and J lost 0, with 7 bases in between. This CDR3 comprises 15 residues. The germline V gene encodes CDR1 LNHDA and CDR2 SQIVND (reference sequence). Those enrolled in Seattle joined during active infection and were followed longitudinally afterward. Original processing methods: Amplified reference gene primers provided the basis for estimating nucleated cell counts. Using immunoSEQ multiplex PCR, the repertoire was profiled, and TCRdb retains in-frame clones only, with some absent. Clone size and the V and J calls come from that table; the DNA yielded D and trimming. The table has approximately 350,000 clones, around 89% seen once.

This receptor was taken from a woman aged 25 to 39 with COVID-19, enrolled during active disease. Source material: peripheral blood. This sequence joins TRBV19 and TRBJ2-3; tentative D call: TRBD1 (5 bases). The CDR3 DNA sequence: TGTGCCAGTAGTATAGATGGGGCCAGCACAGATACGCAGTATTTT. Amino acids: CASSIDGASTDTQYF.